One sample yielded the 19 T cell receptor beta chains listed below, sequenced in a study of blood T cell repertoires in COVID-19 (TCRdb year 2020). Libraries came from the immunoSEQ multiplex PCR assay. TCRdb's version of the immuneACCESS table is confined to in-frame rearrangements and falls short of the full clone set. An unresolved V gene accounts for under half of the shortfall where checked; the remainder is of unknown origin. The sample table holds around 320,000 clones, of which 65% to 90% were seen once. The ten largest clones capture about 7% of the sample. Specimen: peripheral blood. These receptors were collected from a human donor in a cohort sampled during active COVID-19.

The chain joins TRBV19 to TRBJ2-3; TRBD2 agrees at 8 bases. The germline CDR1 and CDR2 sequences are LNHDA and SQIVND (reference sequence). J gave up 1 base and V 3 bases, and 6 bases lay outside the gene matches. This CDR3 has 16 residues. CDR3 in DNA: TGTGCCAGTAGTATGCGGGGGGCTGCTGGCACAGATACGCAGTATTTT. Translated: CASSMRGAAGTDTQYF. The variable domain in full, with the rest retrieved from reference TRBV19 and TRBJ2-3, is DGGITQSPKYLFRKEGQNVTLSCEQNLNHDAMYWYRQDPGQGLRLIYYSQIVNDFQKGDIAEGYSVSREKKESFPLTVTSAQKNPTAFYLCASSMRGAAGTDTQYFGPGTRLTVL.

The chain carries TRBV2 and TRBJ2-2; 9 nucleotides match TRBD1. Germline CDR1 reads SNHLY; CDR2 reads FYNNEI. J lost 6 bases, V lost 8 bases, and 4 bases had no gene match. CDR3 length equals 13 residues. The CDR3 DNA is TGTGCCAGCCGAGGACAGGGGTCCGGGGAGCTGTTTTTT. Amino acids: CASRGQGSGELFF.

CDR3 coding DNA: TGTGCCAGCAGCTCCTGGACAGGGAACACTGAAGCTTTCTTT. This translates into CASSSWTGNTEAFF. This chain uses TRBV13 with TRBJ1-1, with TRBD1 identical over 7 bases. The germline gives CDR1 PRHDT, CDR2 FYEKMQ (reference sequence). This CDR3 is built from 14 residues. The V segment lost 4 bases and the J segment 1 base; nucleotides outside the gene matches: 3.

The J gene is TRBJ2-5, the V gene TRBV21-1; the table gives TRBD1 as D, unverified against the DNA. TRBV21-1 is a pseudogene. The CDR3 covers 13 residues. The CDR3 nucleotides are TGTGCCAGCAGCTTCCGACAGGGAGAGACCCAGTACTTC. It codes for CASSFRQGETQYF.

CDR3: CAGRQVYNSPLHF. DNA of the CDR3: TGTGCCGGGAGACAGGTATATAATTCACCCCTCCACTTT. The rearrangement links TRBV6-5 to TRBJ1-6, with D possibly being TRBD1 (6 bases). Per germline, CDR1 MNHEY and CDR2 SVGAGI. V lost 11 bases to trimming and J lost 4 bases, with 12 bases between them. This CDR3 contains 13 residues.

The rearrangement joins TRBV19 to TRBJ2-3; maybe TRBD2 (5 bases). Germline-derived CDR1 and CDR2 are LNHDA and SQIVND (reference sequence). Deletions cut 1 base from V and 0 bases from J, with 11 bases between. The CDR3 totals 16 residues. CDR3 nucleotide sequence: TGTGCCAGTAGTATAGCTAGCCAAACTAGCACAGATACGCAGTATTTT. Translated, it gives CASSIASQTSTDTQYF.

The chain has TRBV19 and TRBJ1-3; 10 bases line up with TRBD1. Trimming cost V 0 bases and J 1 base; bases outside gene matches: 6. The germline V gene encodes CDR1 LNHDA and CDR2 SQIVND (reference sequence). This CDR3 contains 18 residues. In DNA, the CDR3 is TGTGCCAGTAGTATAGATCGCCGGGACAGGGGATCTGGAAACACCATATATTTT. Protein product: CASSIDRRDRGSGNTIYF.

V and J are TRBV14 and TRBJ2-2; 7 bases are shared with TRBD1. This CDR3 has 16 amino acids. V shed 3 bases, J shed 2 bases, and the junction held 6 bases outside the gene matches. CDR1 is SGHDN, CDR2 FVKESK, per germline. The CDR3 loop reads CASSHTGTANTGELFF. CDR3 in DNA: TGTGCCAGCAGCCATACCGGGACAGCAAACACCGGGGAGCTGTTTTTT.

CDR3 sequence reads: CATSLGEGRAFF. The CDR3 DNA reads as TGTGCCACCAGTTTGGGGGAGGGGCGGGCTTTCTTT. The chain carries TRBV24-1 and TRBJ1-1; TRBD1 might be the D (5 bases). Germline V gene sequence: CDR1 KGHDR, CDR2 SFDVKD. The V and J ends lost 6 bases and 11 bases respectively, with 15 bases between them. The CDR3 loop spans 12 amino acids.

This chain links TRBV4-1 with TRBJ1-1, with 7 positions matching TRBD1. Germline-derived CDR1 and CDR2 are MGHRA and YSYEKL. The CDR3 spans 15 residues. The J segment lost 1 base and the V segment lost 1 base, leaving 3 bases of the junction unmatched. CDR3 in DNA: TGCGCCAGCAGCCAAGGACAGGGATGGAACACTGAAGCTTTCTTT. Its translation is CASSQGQGWNTEAFF.

Only one count was recorded for this clone. The chain joins TRBV5-1 to TRBJ1-1; a possible D gene is TRBD1 (6 bases). V dropped 6 bases and J dropped 0 bases, with 15 bases sitting between them. The CDR3 spans 15 residues. Germline V lookup: CDR1 SGHRS, CDR2 YFSETQ. The CDR3 DNA reads TGCGCCAGCAAAAGAGAGGACAGAATGAACACTGAAGCTTTCTTT. Translation gives CASKREDRMNTEAFF.

The chain uses TRBV6-1 and TRBJ2-1; 9 positions agree with TRBD1. Trimming cost V 6 bases and J 2 bases; bases outside gene matches: 11. The CDR3 is 17 residues long. Looked up from germline, CDR1 is MNHNS and CDR2 is SASEGT. The CDR3 bases are TGTGCCAGCAGCGAAACGACAGGGGGGAGACCCTACAATGAGCAGTTCTTC. Its translation: CASSETTGGRPYNEQFF.

The rearrangement uses TRBV30 and TRBJ2-3; 7 bases fit TRBD2. The ends lost 4 bases at V and 2 bases at J; junction bases unmatched: 3. CDR1 is GTSNPN, CDR2 SVGIG, per germline (reference sequence). The CDR3 is 13 residues long. The CDR3 here is CAWTGGYTDTQYF. The CDR3 coding sequence is TGTGCCTGGACGGGAGGCTACACAGATACGCAGTATTTT.

This clone was seen ten or more times. The chain is built from TRBV6-6 and TRBJ1-2; TRBD1 is a possible D gene (5 bases). CDR1 and CDR2 (germline): MNHNY, SVGAGI (reference sequence). This CDR3 comprises 16 residues. V lost 5 bases and J lost 2, with 18 bases in between. The CDR3 sequence is CASSVPLGGTNYGYTF. CDR3 DNA: TGTGCCAGCAGTGTACCACTGGGGGGTACAAACTATGGCTACACCTTC.

This clone was counted between two and nine times. The chain is built from TRBV7-9 and TRBJ2-7, with 9 bases identical to TRBD1. The CDR3 loop spans 13 amino acids. The V segment lost 4 bases and the J segment 3 bases; nucleotides outside the gene matches: 1. The germline V gene encodes CDR1 SEHNR and CDR2 FQNEAQ (reference sequence). CDR3 protein: CASSWTGVYEQYF. The CDR3, as DNA: TGTGCCAGCAGCTGGACAGGGGTCTACGAGCAGTACTTC.

The rearrangement joins TRBV5-6 to TRBJ1-1; the D is unclear. V was trimmed by 4 bases and J by 7 bases, leaving 17 bases between them. Germline values: CDR1 SGHDT, CDR2 YYEEEE. The CDR3 covers 14 residues. In DNA form, the CDR3 reads TGTGCCAGCAGCATTGACGGGAAAAGTAATGAAGCTTTCTTT. Its translation: CASSIDGKSNEAFF.

This chain connects TRBV18 to TRBJ2-7, with 11 positions matching TRBD2. CDR3 length: 15 residues. CDR1 is KGHSH, CDR2 LQKENI, per germline. The V and J ends lost 3 bases and 5 bases, in that order; junction bases with no gene match: 6. CDR3 sequence: CASSPSGLAENEQYF. CDR3 nucleotides: TGTGCCAGCTCACCCTCGGGACTAGCGGAAAACGAGCAGTACTTC.

The V call is TRBV10-3, the J call TRBJ2-5; TRBD2 aligns across 10 bases. The CDR3 loop spans 17 amino acids. The junction had 19 bases not matched to a gene; V was cut back by 8 bases and J by 7 bases. Germline-derived CDR1 and CDR2 are ENHRY and SYGVKD. This CDR3 reads CAISGGASGGLKVTQYF. DNA of the CDR3: TGTGCCATCTCCGGAGGGGCTAGCGGGGGCCTCAAGGTGACCCAGTACTTC.

The J gene is TRBJ2-2, the V gene TRBV5-1; D perhaps matches TRBD1 (6 bases). CDR3 length: 12 amino acids. Germline CDR1 is SGHRS and CDR2 is YFSETQ. V was cut by 4 bases and J by 9 bases, with 10 bases left in between. The CDR3 DNA reads TGCGCCAGCAGCATGGACAGACGGGAGCTGTTTTTT. Encoded protein: CASSMDRRELFF.